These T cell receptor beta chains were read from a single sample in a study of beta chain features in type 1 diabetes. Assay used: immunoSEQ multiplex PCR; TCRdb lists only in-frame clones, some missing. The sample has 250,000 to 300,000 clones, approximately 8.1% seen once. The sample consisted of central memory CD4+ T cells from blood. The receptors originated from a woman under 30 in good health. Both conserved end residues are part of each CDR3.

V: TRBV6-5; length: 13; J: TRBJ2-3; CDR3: CASSTGRSDTQYF
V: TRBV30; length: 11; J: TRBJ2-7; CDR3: CAWGQSYEQYF
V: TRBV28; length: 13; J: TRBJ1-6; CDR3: CASIGQINSPLHF
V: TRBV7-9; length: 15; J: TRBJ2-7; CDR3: CASSLLGAGSYEQYF
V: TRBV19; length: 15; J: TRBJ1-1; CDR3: CASSIKGQGTTEAFF
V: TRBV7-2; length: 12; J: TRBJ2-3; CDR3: CASSSESATQYF
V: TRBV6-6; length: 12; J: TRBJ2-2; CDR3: CASRRLAGELFF
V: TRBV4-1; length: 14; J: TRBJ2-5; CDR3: CASSQVGAGETQYF
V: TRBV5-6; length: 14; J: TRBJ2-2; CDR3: CASTRGGGTGELFF
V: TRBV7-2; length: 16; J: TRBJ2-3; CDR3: CASSLGGTGGTDTQYF
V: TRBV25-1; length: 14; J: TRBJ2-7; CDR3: CASSQTGKGYEQYF
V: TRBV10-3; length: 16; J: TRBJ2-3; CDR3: CAISDTGKLAGDTQYF
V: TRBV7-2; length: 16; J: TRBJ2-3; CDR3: CASSTLGGAGTDTQYF
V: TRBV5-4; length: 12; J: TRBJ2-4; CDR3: CASSPRGGIQYF
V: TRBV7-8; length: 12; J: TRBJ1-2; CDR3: CASSSTGYGYTF
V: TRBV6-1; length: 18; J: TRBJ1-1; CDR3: CASSDTGTGGAGKTEAFF
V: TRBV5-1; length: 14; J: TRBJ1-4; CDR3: CASSSQGVYEKLFF
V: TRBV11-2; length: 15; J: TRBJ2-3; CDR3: CASSLVRPPRDTQYF
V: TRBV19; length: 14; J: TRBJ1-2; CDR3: CASSMDGTNYGYTF
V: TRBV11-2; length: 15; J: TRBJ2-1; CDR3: CASSFGSSWGNEQFF
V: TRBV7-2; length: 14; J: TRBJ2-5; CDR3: CASSARGYRETQYF
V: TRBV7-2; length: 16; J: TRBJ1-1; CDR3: CASSLVLRARGTEAFF
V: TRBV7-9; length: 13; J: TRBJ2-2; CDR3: CGSRSDYTGELFF
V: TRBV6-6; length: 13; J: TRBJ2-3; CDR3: CASSRSKGDTQYF
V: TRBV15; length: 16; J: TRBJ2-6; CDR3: CATSRTGGEGANVLTF
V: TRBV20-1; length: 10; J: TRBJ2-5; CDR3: CKAGGETQYF
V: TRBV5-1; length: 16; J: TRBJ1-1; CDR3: CASSLAQGGQNTEAFF
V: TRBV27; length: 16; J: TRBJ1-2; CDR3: CASSPSWTVNAYGYTF
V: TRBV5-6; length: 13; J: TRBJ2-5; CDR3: CASRARGEETQYF
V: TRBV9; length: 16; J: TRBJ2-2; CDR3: CASSVEWAANTGELFF
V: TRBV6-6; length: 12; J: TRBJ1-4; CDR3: CASGPSPEKLFF
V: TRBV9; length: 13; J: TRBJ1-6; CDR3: CASTPGANSPLHF
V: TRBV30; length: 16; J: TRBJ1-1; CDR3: CAWSTITGWDDTEAFF
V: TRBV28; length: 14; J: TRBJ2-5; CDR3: CASSLARTKETQYF
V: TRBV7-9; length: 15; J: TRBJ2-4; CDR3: CASSSQGGVRNIQYF
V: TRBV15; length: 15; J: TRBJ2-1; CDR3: CATSLGQAAYNEQFF
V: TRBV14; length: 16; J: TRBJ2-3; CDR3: CASSPKNMWVPDTQYF
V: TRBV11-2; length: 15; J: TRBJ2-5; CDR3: CASSLSTLQSETQYF
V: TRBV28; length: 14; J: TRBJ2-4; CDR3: CASSRSGGKNIQYF
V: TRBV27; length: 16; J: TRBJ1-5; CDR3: CASSPGQGRNNQPQHF
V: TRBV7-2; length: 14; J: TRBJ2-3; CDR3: CASSRINTADTQYF
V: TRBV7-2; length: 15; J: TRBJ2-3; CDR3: CASSSSSTSTDTQYF
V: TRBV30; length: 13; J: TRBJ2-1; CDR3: CAWGTGFGNQQFF
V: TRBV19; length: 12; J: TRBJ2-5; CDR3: CASRKGGETQYF
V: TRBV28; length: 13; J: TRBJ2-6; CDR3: CASRDPGANVLTF
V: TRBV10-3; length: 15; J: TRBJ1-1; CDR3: CAIRLTGTGGTEAFF
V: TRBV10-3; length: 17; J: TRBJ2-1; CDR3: CAISEVGGAKPPSEQFF